The T cell receptor (beta chain) under discussion was sequenced for a study of T cells after yellow fever vaccination. Notes on the study in general: A weaker secondary response peaked on day 5, the primary on day 15. Most clones from primary vaccination resurfaced after the booster (roughly 96% CD4, 88% CD8).

This clonotype was observed a handful of times. What it recognizes is unknown. This CDR3 has 15 residues. The V end was cut by 5 bases, the J end by 4 bases, with 15 bases between. Germline CDR1 SGHAT, CDR2 FQDESV (reference sequence). TCRdb recomputed calls from the 5' RACE reads with MiXCR, one row per CDR3 protein. The sample lists 450,000 to 600,000 distinct CDR3 sequences, roughly 13% occurring once. The specimen was PBMCs, collected on the day of the yellow fever booster vaccination. The rearrangement links TRBV11-1 to TRBJ2-1; either TRBD1 or TRBD2 may supply D (6 bases each). The receptor comes from a man aged 30-40 years who received the YFV17D yellow fever vaccine. The CDR3 reads CASSPRRGPYNEQFF. The CDR3 DNA is TGTGCCAGCAGCCCACGCCGGGGGCCATACAATGAGCAGTTCTTC.